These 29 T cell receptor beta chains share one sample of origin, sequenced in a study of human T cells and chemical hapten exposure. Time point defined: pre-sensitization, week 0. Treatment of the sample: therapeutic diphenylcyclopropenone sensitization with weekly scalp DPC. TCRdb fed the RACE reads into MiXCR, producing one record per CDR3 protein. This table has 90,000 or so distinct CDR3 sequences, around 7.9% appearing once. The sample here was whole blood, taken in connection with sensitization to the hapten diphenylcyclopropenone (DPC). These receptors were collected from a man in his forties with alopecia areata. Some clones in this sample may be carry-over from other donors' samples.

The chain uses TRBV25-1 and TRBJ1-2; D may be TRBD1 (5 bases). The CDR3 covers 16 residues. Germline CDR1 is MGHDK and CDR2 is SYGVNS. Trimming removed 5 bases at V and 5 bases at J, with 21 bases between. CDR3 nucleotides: TGTGCCAGCAGTACAGAGGGACGGGGGATTTGGTATGGCTACACCTTC. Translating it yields CASSTEGRGIWYGYTF.

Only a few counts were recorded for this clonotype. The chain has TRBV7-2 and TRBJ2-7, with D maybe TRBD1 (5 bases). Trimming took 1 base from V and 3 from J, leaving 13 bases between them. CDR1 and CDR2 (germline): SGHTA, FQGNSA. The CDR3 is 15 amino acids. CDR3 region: CASSLGQGFLYEQYF. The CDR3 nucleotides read TGTGCCAGCAGCTTAGGTCAGGGATTTCTCTACGAGCAGTACTTC.

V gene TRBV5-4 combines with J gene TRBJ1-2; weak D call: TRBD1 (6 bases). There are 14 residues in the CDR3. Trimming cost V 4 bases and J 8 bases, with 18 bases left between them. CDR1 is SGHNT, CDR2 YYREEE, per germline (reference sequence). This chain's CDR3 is CASSLWGGPLGYTF. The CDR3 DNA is TGTGCCAGCAGCCTGTGGGGGGGCCCCTTGGGCTACACCTTC.

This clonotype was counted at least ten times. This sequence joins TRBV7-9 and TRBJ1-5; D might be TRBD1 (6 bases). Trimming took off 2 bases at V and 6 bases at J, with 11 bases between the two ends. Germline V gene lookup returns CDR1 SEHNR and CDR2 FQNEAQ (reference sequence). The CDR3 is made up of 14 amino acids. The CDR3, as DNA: TGTGCCAGCAGCTTATCGGGGGCGGGTCAGCCCCAGCATTTT. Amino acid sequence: CASSLSGAGQPQHF.

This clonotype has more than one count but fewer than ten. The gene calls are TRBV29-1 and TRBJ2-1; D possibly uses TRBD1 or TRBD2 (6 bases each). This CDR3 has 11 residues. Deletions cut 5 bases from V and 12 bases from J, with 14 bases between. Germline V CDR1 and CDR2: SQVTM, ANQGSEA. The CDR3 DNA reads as TGCAGCGTTTCGGGGGCCTTGAGGCAGTTCTTC. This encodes CSVSGALRQFF.

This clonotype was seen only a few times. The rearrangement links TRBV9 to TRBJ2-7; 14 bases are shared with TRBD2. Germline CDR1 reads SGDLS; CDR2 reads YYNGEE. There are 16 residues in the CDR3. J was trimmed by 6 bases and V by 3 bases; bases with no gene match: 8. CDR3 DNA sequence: TGTGCCAGCAGCGAGAGCGGGACTAGCGGGAGAAGCGAGCAGTACTTC. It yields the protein CASSESGTSGRSEQYF.

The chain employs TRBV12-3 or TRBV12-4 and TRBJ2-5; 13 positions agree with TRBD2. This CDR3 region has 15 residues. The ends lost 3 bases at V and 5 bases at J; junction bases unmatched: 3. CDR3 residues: CASSLGLAGSETQYF. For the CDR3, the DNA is TGTGCCAGCAGTTTGGGACTAGCGGGATCTGAGACCCAGTACTTC.

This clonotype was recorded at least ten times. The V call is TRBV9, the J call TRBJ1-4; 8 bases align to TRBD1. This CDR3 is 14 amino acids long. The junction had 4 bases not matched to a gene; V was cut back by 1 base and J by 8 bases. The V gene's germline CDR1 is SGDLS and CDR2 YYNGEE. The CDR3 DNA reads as TGTGCCAGCAGCGTACAGGGGGCCAACGAAAAACTGTTTTTT. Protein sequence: CASSVQGANEKLFF.

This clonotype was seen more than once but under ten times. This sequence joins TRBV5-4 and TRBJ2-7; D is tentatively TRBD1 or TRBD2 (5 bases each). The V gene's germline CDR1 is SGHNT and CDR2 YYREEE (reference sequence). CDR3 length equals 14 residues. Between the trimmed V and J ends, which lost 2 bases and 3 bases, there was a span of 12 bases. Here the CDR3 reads CASSFGGDVYEQYV. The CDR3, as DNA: TGTGCCAGCAGCTTTGGGGGAGATGTCTACGAGCAGTACGTC.

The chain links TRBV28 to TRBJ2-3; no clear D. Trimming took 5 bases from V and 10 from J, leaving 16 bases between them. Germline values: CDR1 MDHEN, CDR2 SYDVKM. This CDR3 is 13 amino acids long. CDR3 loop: CASSGVLEVAQYF. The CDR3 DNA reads TGTGCCAGCAGTGGGGTCCTCGAGGTAGCGCAGTATTTT.

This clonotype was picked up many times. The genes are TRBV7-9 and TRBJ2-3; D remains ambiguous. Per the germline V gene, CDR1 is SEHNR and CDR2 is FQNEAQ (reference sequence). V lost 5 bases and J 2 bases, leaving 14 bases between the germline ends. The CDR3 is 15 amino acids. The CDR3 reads CASSPKDFSTDTQYF. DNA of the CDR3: TGTGCCAGCAGCCCCAAAGACTTTTCCACAGATACGCAGTATTTT.

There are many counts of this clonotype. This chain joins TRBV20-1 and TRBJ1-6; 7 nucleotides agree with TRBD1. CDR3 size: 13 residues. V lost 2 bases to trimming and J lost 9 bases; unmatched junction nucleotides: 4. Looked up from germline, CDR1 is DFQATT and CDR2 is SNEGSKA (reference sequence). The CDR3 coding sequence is TGCAGTGCTAGATCAGGGGGAGTTTCACCCCTCCACTTT. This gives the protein CSARSGGVSPLHF.

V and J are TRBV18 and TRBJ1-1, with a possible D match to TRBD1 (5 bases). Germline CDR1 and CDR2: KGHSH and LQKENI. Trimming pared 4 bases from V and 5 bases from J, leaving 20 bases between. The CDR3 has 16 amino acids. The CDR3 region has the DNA TGTGCCAGCTCACTACCACCACACGGGTACAGGACTGAAGCTTTCTTT. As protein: CASSLPPHGYRTEAFF.

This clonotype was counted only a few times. CDR3 amino acids: CASSSPGTSGRALQFF. The DNA for the CDR3 is TGTGCCAGCAGTTCCCCCGGGACTAGCGGGAGGGCGTTACAGTTCTTC. The genes are TRBV28 and TRBJ2-1; 16 nucleotides match TRBD2. The trim removed 4 bases at V and 13 bases at J, leaving 10 bases unmatched. Per the germline V gene, CDR1 is MDHEN and CDR2 is SYDVKM. The CDR3 contains 16 residues.

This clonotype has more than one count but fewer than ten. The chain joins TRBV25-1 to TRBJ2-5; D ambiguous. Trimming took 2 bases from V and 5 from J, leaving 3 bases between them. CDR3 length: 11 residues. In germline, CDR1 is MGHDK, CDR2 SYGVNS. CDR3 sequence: CASSEGETQYF. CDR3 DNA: TGTGCCAGCAGTGAAGGCGAGACCCAGTACTTC.

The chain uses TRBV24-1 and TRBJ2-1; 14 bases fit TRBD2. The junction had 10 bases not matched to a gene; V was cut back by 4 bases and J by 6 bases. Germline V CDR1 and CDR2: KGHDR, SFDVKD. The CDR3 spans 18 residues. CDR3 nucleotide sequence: TGTGCCACCAGTGACCGAGGACTAGCGGGAGGATGGGTCAATGAGCAGTTCTTC. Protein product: CATSDRGLAGGWVNEQFF.

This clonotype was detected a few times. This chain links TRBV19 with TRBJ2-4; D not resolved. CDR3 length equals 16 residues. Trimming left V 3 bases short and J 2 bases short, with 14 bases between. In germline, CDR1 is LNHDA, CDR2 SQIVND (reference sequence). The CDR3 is CASSIYLDATKNIQYF. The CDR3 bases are TGTGCCAGTAGTATCTATCTAGACGCAACCAAAAACATTCAGTACTTC.

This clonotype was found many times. CDR3 coding DNA: TGTGCCAGCAGCCAGACAGGCGCTGGTGGCTACACCTTC. Encoded protein: CASSQTGAGGYTF. J is TRBJ1-2 and V is TRBV7-9, with TRBD1 as a possible D gene (6 bases). This CDR3 has 13 amino acids. V was clipped by 5 bases and J by 7 bases, with 14 bases between them. Looked up from germline, CDR1 is SEHNR and CDR2 is FQNEAQ (reference sequence).

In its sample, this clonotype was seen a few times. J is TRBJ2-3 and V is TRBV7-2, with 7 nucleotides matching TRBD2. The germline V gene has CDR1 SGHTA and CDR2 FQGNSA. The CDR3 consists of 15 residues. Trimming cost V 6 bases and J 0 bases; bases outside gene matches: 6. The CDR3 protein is CASSRDYLSTDTQYF. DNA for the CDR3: TGTGCCAGCAGTAGGGACTACCTTAGCACAGATACGCAGTATTTT.

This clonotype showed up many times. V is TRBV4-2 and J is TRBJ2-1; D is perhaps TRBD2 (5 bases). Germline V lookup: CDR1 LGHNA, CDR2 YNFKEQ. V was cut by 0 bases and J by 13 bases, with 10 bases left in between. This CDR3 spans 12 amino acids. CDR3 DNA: TGTGCCAGCAGCCAAGAAAGGAGGTTACAGTTCTTC. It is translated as CASSQERRLQFF.

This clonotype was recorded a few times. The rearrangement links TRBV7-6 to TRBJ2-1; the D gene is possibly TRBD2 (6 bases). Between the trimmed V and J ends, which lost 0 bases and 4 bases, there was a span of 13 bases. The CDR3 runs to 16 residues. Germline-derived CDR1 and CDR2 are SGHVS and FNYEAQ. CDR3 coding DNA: TGTGCCAGCAGCTTAGCGGATCCTAGCGTGTACAATGAGCAGTTCTTC. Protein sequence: CASSLADPSVYNEQFF.

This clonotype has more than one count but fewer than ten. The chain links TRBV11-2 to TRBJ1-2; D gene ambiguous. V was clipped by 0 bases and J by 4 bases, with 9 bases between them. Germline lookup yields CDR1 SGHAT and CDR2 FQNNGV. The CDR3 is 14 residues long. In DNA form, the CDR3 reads TGTGCCAGCAGCTTAGAAGCGGGCGGCTATGGCTACACCTTC. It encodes CASSLEAGGYGYTF.

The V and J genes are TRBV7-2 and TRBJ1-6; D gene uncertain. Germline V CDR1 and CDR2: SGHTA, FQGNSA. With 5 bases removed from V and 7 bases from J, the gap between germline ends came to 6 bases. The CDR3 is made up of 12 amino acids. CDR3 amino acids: CASSRINSPLHF. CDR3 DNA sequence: TGTGCCAGCAGCAGAATCAATTCACCCCTCCACTTT.

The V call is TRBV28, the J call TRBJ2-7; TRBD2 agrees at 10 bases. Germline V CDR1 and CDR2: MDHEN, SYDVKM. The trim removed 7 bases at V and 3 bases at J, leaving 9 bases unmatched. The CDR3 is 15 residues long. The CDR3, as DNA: TGTGCCAGCAAAGAGGGAAGCGGGAGGGTCTACGAGCAGTACTTC. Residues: CASKEGSGRVYEQYF.

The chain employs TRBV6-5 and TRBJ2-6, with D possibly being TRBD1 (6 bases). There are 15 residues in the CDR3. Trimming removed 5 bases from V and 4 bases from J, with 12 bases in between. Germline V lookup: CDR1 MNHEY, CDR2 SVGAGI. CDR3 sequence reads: CASSPGQSGANVLTF. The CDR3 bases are TGTGCCAGCAGTCCAGGACAGTCAGGGGCCAACGTCCTGACTTTC.

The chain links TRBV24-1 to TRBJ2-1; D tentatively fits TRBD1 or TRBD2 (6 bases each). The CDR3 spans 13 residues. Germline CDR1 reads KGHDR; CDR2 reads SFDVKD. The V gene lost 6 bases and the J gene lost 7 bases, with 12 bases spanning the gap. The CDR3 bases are TGTGCCACCAGTCGGGGGCCGACAAATGAGCAGTTCTTC. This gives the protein CATSRGPTNEQFF.

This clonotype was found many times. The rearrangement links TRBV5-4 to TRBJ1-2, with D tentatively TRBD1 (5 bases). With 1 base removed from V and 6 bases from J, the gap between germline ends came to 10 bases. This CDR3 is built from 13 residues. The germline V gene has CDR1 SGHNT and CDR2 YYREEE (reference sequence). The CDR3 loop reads CASSLRQGDGYTF. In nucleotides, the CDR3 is TGTGCCAGCAGCTTGCGGCAGGGAGATGGCTACACCTTC.

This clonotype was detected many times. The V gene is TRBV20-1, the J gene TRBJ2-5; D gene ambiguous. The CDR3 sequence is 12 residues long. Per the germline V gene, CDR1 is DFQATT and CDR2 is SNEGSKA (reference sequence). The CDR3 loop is CSPLKRQETQYF. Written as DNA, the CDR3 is TGCAGCCCCCTTAAGCGTCAAGAGACCCAGTACTTC.

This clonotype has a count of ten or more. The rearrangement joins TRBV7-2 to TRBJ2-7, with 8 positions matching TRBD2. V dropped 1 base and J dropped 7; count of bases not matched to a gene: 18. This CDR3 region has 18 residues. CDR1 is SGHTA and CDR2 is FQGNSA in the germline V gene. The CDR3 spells CASSLGGGTSARLVEQYF. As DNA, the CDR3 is TGTGCCAGCAGCTTAGGAGGGGGGACTAGTGCTCGCCTGGTTGAGCAGTACTTC.